This is a list of T cell receptor beta chains from one sample in a study of OX40 agonist ivuxolimab in advanced cancers. Profiled with immunoSEQ multiplex PCR; TCRdb holds only in-frame clones, not every one. The data show 65,000 to 95,000 clones, with over 85% seen just once and 4.8% held by the top ten. The starting material was CD4+ or CD8+ T cells sorted from blood, obtained in a trial of the OX40 agonist ivuxolimab. Receptors were obtained from an adult with an advanced solid tumor such as melanoma, head and neck, liver or kidney cancer. CDR3s include the opening cysteine and the closing phenylalanine or tryptophan. D genes are given only for firm matches. Clone size is not always given. Where it is, it says once, few, many or a class for expanded clones.

size,V,J,D,DNA,CDR3
NA,TRBV2,TRBJ1-2,TRBD1,TGTGCCAGCAGACTGACAGGGGTCAACCGGGGCTACACCTTC,CASRLTGVNRGYTF
NA,TRBV2,TRBJ2-3,NA,TGTGCCAGCAGTCTCGAGACTAGAATAAGCACAGATACGCAGTATTTT,CASSLETRISTDTQYF
NA,TRBV28,TRBJ2-3,NA,TGTGCCAGCAATGCCGGGACCTTGATGTATTTT,CASNAGTLMYF
NA,TRBV7-2,TRBJ2-7,TRBD2,TGTGCCAGCAGCTTAGAGGGGACCCTAGCGGGAGCCTACGAGCAGTACTTC,CASSLEGTLAGAYEQYF
NA,TRBV4-2,TRBJ1-1,NA,TGTGCCAGCAGCCCCCTGACCGCGGGTGGAGGTGAAGCTTTCTTT,CASSPLTAGGGEAFF
NA,TRBV28,TRBJ2-3,NA,TGTGCCAGCTCTTCGGAGGATGGGACAGATACGCAGTATTTT,CASSSEDGTDTQYF
NA,TRBV5-1,TRBJ2-6,NA,TGCGCCAGCAGCCTCCCGGGCTCTGGGGCCAACGTCCTGACTTTC,CASSLPGSGANVLTF
once,TRBV4-3,TRBJ1-5,NA,TGCGCCAGCAGCCAAGATTTCCAGGGTTTTCAGCCCCAGCATTTT,CASSQDFQGFQPQHF
NA,TRBV25-1,TRBJ2-1,NA,TGTGCCAGCAGTCCGATGGCCGGGGTCTCCTACAATGAGCAGTTCTTC,CASSPMAGVSYNEQFF
NA,TRBV7-2,TRBJ2-7,NA,TGTGCCAGCAGCACTTGGACATCGCTCTACGAGCAGTACTTC,CASSTWTSLYEQYF
few,TRBV30,TRBJ1-5,NA,TGTGCCTGGTCAGGGGCCAATCAGCCCCAGCATTTT,CAWSGANQPQHF
NA,TRBV7-2,TRBJ2-7,TRBD2,TGTGCCAGCAGCTTACGCGGGAGATTCTACGAGCAGTACTTC,CASSLRGRFYEQYF
NA,TRBV11-3,TRBJ2-2,NA,TGTGCCAGCAGCTTATACACCGAGCGCACCGGGGAGCTGTTTTTT,CASSLYTERTGELFF
NA,TRBV6-5,TRBJ1-2,TRBD1,TGTGCCAGCAGTTACTCGAGTCCAGGGACAGATGGCTACACCTTC,CASSYSSPGTDGYTF
NA,TRBV11-3,TRBJ1-1,NA,TGTGCCAGCAGCTTAGAAAAAGGGAAGAACACTGAAGCTTTCTTT,CASSLEKGKNTEAFF
NA,TRBV19,TRBJ2-1,TRBD2,TGTGCCAGTAGTCTAGCGGGAGGAATGGTCTACAATGAGCAGTTCTTC,CASSLAGGMVYNEQFF
NA,TRBV10-3,TRBJ2-3,TRBD2,TGTGCCATCAGTGAGGGTAGCGGGAGGGCCACAGATACGCAGTATTTT,CAISEGSGRATDTQYF
few,TRBV6-4,TRBJ1-1,NA,TGTGCCAGCAGTGCAGAGGCTAACACTGAAGCTTTCTTT,CASSAEANTEAFF
NA,TRBV5-4,TRBJ2-5,NA,TGTGCCAGCAGCCCTAGACAGGACCAAGAGACCCAGTACTTC,CASSPRQDQETQYF
NA,TRBV5-4,TRBJ2-7,NA,TGTGCCAGCAGCCTCACCCCCTACGAGCAGTACTTC,CASSLTPYEQYF
NA,TRBV5-1,TRBJ2-3,NA,TGCGCCAGCAGCTCCTCGTCAGATACGCAGTATTTT,CASSSSSDTQYF
NA,TRBV19,TRBJ1-3,NA,TGTGCCAGTATGCCGGGGACACTTGGAAACACCATATATTTT,CASMPGTLGNTIYF
NA,TRBV28,TRBJ1-1,TRBD1,TGTGCCGCGGGGCCAGGGGGCACAATCACTGAAGCTTTCTTT,CAAGPGGTITEAFF
NA,TRBV11-2,TRBJ1-1,TRBD1,TGTGCCAGCAGCCCGGGGACAGGAGGGGGGCTCACTGAAGCTTTCTTT,CASSPGTGGGLTEAFF
NA,TRBV27,TRBJ1-2,NA,TGTGCCAGCAGTGACGGAATCGGGGGCTACACCTTC,CASSDGIGGYTF
once,TRBV7-9,TRBJ2-3,TRBD2,TGTGCCACCGGTTTTGGGCTAGCGGGACCCACAGATACGCAGTATTTT,CATGFGLAGPTDTQYF
NA,TRBV6-1,TRBJ1-2,NA,TGTGCCAGCGGCAGGACTAACTATGGCTACACCTTC,CASGRTNYGYTF